The 14 T cell receptor beta chains below were found in one sample sequenced in a study of cytomegalovirus exposure and HLA in healthy donors. PCR employed 60 Vbeta and 13 Jbeta primers. The assay was immunoSEQ multiplex PCR, and TCRdb's table has in-frame clones only and misses some. Among some 120,000 clones listed, 84% were seen once. The sample taken for sequencing was PBMCs. The receptor source for this set is a woman aged 18-35 years in good health and CMV-seropositive.

The J gene is TRBJ2-7, the V gene TRBV5-1, with D unclear. Germline V gene sequence: CDR1 SGHRS, CDR2 YFSETQ. Trimming pared 0 bases from V and 0 bases from J, leaving 7 bases between. The CDR3 has 14 amino acids. This CDR3 is CASSLGAYSYEQYF. The CDR3 DNA reads TGCGCCAGCAGCTTGGGGGCCTACTCCTACGAGCAGTACTTC.

This clone was recorded once. This chain connects TRBV27 to TRBJ1-5; a possible D gene is TRBD1 (6 bases). V shed 3 bases and J shed 4 bases, with 19 bases lying between them. Germline loops: CDR1 MNHEY, CDR2 SMNVEV (reference sequence). This CDR3 region has 17 residues. CDR3 nucleotide sequence: TGTGCCAGCAGTTTCCTACCACTCGGGGGGCAGAATCAGCCCCAGCATTTT. Protein product: CASSFLPLGGQNQPQHF.

This clone was seen just once. The CDR3 protein is CASSQDLGQGAEQYF. DNA for the CDR3: TGCGCCAGCAGCCAAGATCTGGGGCAGGGGGCCGAGCAGTACTTC. This rearrangement joins TRBV4-1 to TRBJ2-5, with TRBD1 matching over 8 bases. The J call is uncertain, as TRBJ2-7 better fits the DNA end. Germline V gene lookup returns CDR1 MGHRA and CDR2 YSYEKL. The CDR3 length is 15 residues.

The J gene is TRBJ1-1, the V gene TRBV30, with D uncertain. CDR1 is GTSNPN, CDR2 SVGIG, per germline (reference sequence). There are 14 residues in the CDR3. The germline V and J ends were trimmed by 0 bases and 9 bases, with 17 bases remaining between them. This chain's CDR3 is CAWSVEYGQAQAFF. The CDR3 DNA reads TGTGCCTGGAGTGTAGAGTATGGGCAGGCCCAAGCTTTCTTT.

V and J are TRBV2 and TRBJ1-1; 7 bases align to TRBD1. Trimming cost V 4 bases and J 5 bases; bases outside gene matches: 7. The CDR3 runs 14 residues. Germline V gives CDR1 SNHLY, CDR2 FYNNEI. This chain's CDR3 is CASSGEGALTEAFF. In DNA, the CDR3 is TGTGCCAGCAGTGGCGAGGGGGCTCTGACTGAAGCTTTCTTT.

The chain uses TRBV30 and TRBJ1-5; a weak D match, TRBD1 (5 bases). Trimming took off 3 bases at V and 0 bases at J, with 9 bases between the two ends. Germline CDR1 reads GTSNPN; CDR2 reads SVGIG (reference sequence). CDR3 length: 14 residues. The CDR3 nucleotides read TGTGCCTGGAGGGGGCTCGGTAGCAATCAGCCCCAGCATTTT. It encodes CAWRGLGSNQPQHF.

In its sample, this clone was seen a few times. J is TRBJ1-5 and V is TRBV10-2; D perhaps matches TRBD1 (5 bases). V dropped 4 bases and J dropped 8 bases, with 9 bases sitting between them. The CDR3 spans 12 residues. Germline V gene data show CDR1 as WSHSY and CDR2 as SAAADI. This chain's CDR3 is CASSAGWEPQHF. In DNA, the CDR3 is TGCGCCAGCAGTGCAGGGTGGGAGCCCCAGCATTTT.

The chain recombines TRBV5-5 with TRBJ2-5; 7 bases are shared with TRBD2. CDR1 is SGHKS and CDR2 is YYEKEE in the germline V gene (reference sequence). The CDR3 runs 16 residues. V shed 3 bases, J shed 4 bases, and the junction held 12 bases outside the gene matches. The CDR3 nucleotides are TGTGCCAGCAGCTCCGCCGGGGGGACCGGGGGAGAGACCCAGTACTTC. This codes for CASSSAGGTGGETQYF.

This chain uses TRBV29-1 with TRBJ1-2, with 9 positions matching TRBD1. The CDR3 is 13 amino acids. Germline V gene data show CDR1 as SQVTM and CDR2 as ANQGSEA. V trimming: 6 bases; J trimming: 7 bases; junction bases outside the gene matches: 9. This CDR3 reads CSVTGTGLGGYTF. In nucleotides, the CDR3 is TGCAGCGTGACCGGGACAGGGCTTGGTGGCTACACCTTC. Based on the CDR3 plus reference TRBV29-1 and TRBJ1-2, the full variable domain is SAVISQKPSRDICQRGTSLTIQCQVDSQVTMMFWYRQQPGQSLTLIATANQGSEATYESGFVIDKFPISRPNLTFSTLTVSNMSPEDSSIYLCSVTGTGLGGYTFGSGTRLTVV.

V usage is TRBV6-5 and J usage is TRBJ1-1; weak D call: TRBD1 (5 bases). The CDR3 has 14 residues. Germline CDR1 is MNHEY and CDR2 is SVGAGI. V shed 3 bases and J shed 0 bases, with 8 bases lying between them. CDR3 loop: CASSYAGMNTEAFF. In DNA, the CDR3 is TGTGCCAGCAGTTATGCAGGGATGAACACTGAAGCTTTCTTT.

This clone came up once. The V and J genes are TRBV18 and TRBJ2-5, with 7 bases identical to TRBD2. The CDR3 is made up of 15 amino acids. With 0 bases clipped from V and 4 bases from J, the junction kept 5 bases outside the gene matches. CDR1 KGHSH and CDR2 LQKENI come from the germline V gene. The CDR3 DNA sequence: TGTGCCAGCTCACCACCGGGACTACGGGGAGAGACCCAGTACTTC. Its translation is CASSPPGLRGETQYF.

This chain joins TRBV6-1 and TRBJ2-5; 9 bases match TRBD2. This CDR3 region has 15 residues. With V trimmed by 7 bases and J by 3 bases, 9 bases remained unmatched. CDR1 is MNHNS, CDR2 SASEGT, per germline. CDR3 nucleotide sequence: TGTGCCAGCATTGGGCTAGCGGGGACCAAAGAGACCCAGTACTTC. It encodes CASIGLAGTKETQYF.

Comment on this clone: Relative to the germline gene, one junction end is altered; a read error may explain this. The rearrangement links TRBV7-9 to TRBJ2-7, with 13 bases lining up with TRBD2. The CDR3 covers 13 residues. From germline, CDR1 is SEHNR and CDR2 FQNEAQ (reference sequence). The CDR3 loop is CSSGTSGDYEQYF. The DNA of the CDR3 is TGTTCCAGCGGGACTAGCGGGGATTACGAGCAGTACTTC.

CDR3 loop: CASKGTSGVHEQYF. CDR3 sequence (DNA): TGTGCCAGCAAAGGGACTAGCGGGGTCCACGAGCAGTACTTC. This sequence joins TRBV2 and TRBJ2-7; 13 bases are a match to TRBD2. The J segment lost 5 bases and the V segment lost 7 bases, leaving 5 bases of the junction unmatched. CDR1 SNHLY and CDR2 FYNNEI come from the germline V gene. This CDR3 has 14 residues.